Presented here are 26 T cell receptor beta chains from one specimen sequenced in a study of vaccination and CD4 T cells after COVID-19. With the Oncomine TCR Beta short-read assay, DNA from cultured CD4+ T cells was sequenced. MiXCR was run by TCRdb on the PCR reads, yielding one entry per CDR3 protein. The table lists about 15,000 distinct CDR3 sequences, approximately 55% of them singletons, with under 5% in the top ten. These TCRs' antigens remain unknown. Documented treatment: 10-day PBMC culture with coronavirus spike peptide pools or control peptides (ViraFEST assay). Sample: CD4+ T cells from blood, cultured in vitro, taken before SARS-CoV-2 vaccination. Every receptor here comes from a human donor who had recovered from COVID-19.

The CDR3 loop is CASSEARGTGELFF. The CDR3 DNA reads as TGTGCCAGCAGTGAAGCTAGGGGCACCGGGGAGCTGTTTTTT. This rearrangement joins TRBV2 to TRBJ2-2, with TRBD1 as a possible D gene (5 bases). Germline lookup yields CDR1 SNHLY and CDR2 FYNNEI. The CDR3 has 14 amino acids. The V gene lost 0 bases and the J gene lost 4 bases, with 6 bases spanning the gap.

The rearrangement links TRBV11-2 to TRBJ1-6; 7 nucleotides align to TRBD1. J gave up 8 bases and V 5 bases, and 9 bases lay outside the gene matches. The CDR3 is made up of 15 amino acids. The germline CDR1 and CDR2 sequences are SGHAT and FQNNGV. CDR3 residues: CASSTHWTGDSPLHF. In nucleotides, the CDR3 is TGTGCCAGCAGCACCCATTGGACAGGAGATTCACCCCTCCACTTT.

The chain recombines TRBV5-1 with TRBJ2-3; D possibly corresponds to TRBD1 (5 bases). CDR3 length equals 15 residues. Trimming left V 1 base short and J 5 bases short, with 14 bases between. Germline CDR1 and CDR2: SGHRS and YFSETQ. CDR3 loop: CASSLSGYGEDTQYF. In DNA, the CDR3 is TGCGCCAGCAGCTTGTCAGGGTATGGGGAAGATACGCAGTATTTT.

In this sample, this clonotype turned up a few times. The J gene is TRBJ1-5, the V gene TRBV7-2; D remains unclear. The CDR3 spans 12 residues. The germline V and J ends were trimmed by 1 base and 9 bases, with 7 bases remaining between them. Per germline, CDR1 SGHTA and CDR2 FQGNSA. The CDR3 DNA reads TGTGCCAGCAGCTTAGAAGTCGGGCCCCAGCATTTT. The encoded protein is CASSLEVGPQHF.

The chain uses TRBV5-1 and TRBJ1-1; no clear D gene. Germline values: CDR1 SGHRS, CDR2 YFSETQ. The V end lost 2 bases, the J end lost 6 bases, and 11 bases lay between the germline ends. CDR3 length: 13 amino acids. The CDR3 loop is CASSFLGVAEAFF. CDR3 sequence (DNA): TGCGCCAGCAGCTTCCTCGGGGTCGCTGAAGCTTTCTTT.

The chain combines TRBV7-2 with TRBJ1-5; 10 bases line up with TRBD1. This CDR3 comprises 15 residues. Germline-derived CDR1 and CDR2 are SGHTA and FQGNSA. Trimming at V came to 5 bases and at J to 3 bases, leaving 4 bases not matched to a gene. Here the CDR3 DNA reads TGTGCCAGCAGCGTAAGACAGGGGGCCAATCAGCCCCAGCATTTT. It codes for CASSVRQGANQPQHF. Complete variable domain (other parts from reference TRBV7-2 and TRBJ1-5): GAGVSQSPSNKVTEKGKDVELRCDPISGHTALYWYRQSLGQGLEFLIYFQGNSAPDKSGLPSDRFSAERTGGSVSTLTIQRTQQEDSAVYLCASSVRQGANQPQHFGDGTRLSIL.

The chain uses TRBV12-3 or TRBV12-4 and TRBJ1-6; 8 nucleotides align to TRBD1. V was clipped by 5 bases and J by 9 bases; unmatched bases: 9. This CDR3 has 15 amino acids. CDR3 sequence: CASSNTGGSGSPLHF. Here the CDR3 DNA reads TGTGCCAGCAGTAATACAGGGGGAAGTGGTTCACCCCTCCACTTT.

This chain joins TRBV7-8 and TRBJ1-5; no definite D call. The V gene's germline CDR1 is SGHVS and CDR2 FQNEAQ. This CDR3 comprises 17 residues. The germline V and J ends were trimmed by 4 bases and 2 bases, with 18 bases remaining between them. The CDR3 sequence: CASSSYRIAGGNQPQHF. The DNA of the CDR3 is TGTGCCAGCAGCTCCTACCGTATCGCCGGGGGCAATCAGCCCCAGCATTTT.

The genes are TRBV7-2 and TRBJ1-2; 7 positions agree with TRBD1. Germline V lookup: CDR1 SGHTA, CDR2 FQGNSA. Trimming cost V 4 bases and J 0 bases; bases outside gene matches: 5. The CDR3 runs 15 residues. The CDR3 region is CASSSNRGANYGYTF. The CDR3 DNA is TGTGCCAGCAGCTCAAACAGGGGAGCTAACTATGGCTACACCTTC.

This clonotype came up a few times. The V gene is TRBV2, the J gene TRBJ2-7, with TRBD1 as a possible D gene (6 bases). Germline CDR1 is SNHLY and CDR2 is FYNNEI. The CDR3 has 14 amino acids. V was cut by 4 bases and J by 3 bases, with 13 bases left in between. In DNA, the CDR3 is TGTGCCAGCAGTGTTATGGGGGCGAACTACGAGCAGTACTTC. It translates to CASSVMGANYEQYF.

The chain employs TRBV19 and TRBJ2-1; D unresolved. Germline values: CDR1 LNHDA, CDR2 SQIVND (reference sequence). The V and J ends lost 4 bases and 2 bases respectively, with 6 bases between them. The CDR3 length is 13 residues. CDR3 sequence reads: CASSTPPYNEQFF. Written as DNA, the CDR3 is TGTGCCAGTAGTACCCCCCCCTACAATGAGCAGTTCTTC.

The DNA for the CDR3 is TGTGCCAGCAGTGACGGGAGCTTGGAGACCCAGTACTTC. Translating gives CASSDGSLETQYF. This chain links TRBV2 with TRBJ2-5, with D tentatively TRBD2 (6 bases). This CDR3 comprises 13 residues. V dropped 3 bases and J dropped 5 bases, with 10 bases sitting between them. Germline CDR1 and CDR2: SNHLY and FYNNEI.

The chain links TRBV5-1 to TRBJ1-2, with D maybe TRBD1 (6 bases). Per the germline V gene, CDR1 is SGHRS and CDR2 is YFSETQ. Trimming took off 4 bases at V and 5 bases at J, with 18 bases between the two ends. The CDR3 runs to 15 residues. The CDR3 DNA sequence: TGCGCCAGCAGCCCGGTGGGGGGGCGAGAGTATGGCTACACCTTC. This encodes CASSPVGGREYGYTF.

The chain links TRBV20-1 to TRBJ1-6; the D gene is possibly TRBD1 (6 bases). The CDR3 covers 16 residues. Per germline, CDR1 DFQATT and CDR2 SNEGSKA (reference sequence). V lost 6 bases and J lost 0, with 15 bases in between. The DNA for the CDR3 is TGCAGTGCCCCGGGGGCAGGGAGCTCCTATAATTCACCCCTCCACTTT. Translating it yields CSAPGAGSSYNSPLHF.

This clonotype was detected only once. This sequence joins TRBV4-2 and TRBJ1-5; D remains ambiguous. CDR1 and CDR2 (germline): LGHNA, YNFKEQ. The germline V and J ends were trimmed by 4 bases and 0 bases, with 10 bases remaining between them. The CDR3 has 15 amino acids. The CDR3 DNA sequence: TGTGCCAGCAGCCCCCAGAGCTTTAGCAATCAGCCCCAGCATTTT. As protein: CASSPQSFSNQPQHF.

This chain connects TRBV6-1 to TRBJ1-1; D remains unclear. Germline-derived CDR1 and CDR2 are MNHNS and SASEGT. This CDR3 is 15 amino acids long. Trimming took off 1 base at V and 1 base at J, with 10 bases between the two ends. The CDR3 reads CASSEEVAQNTEAFF. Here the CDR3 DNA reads TGTGCCAGCAGTGAAGAGGTTGCACAGAACACTGAAGCTTTCTTT.

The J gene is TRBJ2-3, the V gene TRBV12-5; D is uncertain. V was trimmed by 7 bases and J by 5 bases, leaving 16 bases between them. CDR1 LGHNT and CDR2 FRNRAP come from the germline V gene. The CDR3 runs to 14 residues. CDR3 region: CASALSRVGDTQYF. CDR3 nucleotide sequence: TGTGCTAGTGCCCTGAGCCGGGTGGGAGATACGCAGTATTTT.

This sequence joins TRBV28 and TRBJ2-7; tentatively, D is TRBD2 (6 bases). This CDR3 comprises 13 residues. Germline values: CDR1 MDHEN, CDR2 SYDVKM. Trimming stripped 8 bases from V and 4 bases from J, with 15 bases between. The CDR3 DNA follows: TGTGCCAGCCGGGAGTCTATGGTTTACGAGCAGTACTTC. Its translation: CASRESMVYEQYF. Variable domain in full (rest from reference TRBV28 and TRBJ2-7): DVKVTQSSRYLVKRTGEKVFLECVQDMDHENMFWYRQDPGLGLRLIYFSYDVKMKEKGDIPEGYSVSREKKERFSLILESASTNQTSMYLCASRESMVYEQYFGPGTRLTVT.

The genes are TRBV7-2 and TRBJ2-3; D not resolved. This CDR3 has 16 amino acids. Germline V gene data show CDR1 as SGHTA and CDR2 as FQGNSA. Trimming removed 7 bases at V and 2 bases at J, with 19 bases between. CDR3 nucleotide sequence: TGTGCCAGCACCATTGGGCGGTTTAGAGCCACAGATACGCAGTATTTT. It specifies CASTIGRFRATDTQYF. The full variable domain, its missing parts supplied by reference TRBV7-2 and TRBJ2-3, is GAGVSQSPSNKVTEKGKDVELRCDPISGHTALYWYRQSLGQGLEFLIYFQGNSAPDKSGLPSDRFSAERTGGSVSTLTIQRTQQEDSAVYLCASTIGRFRATDTQYFGPGTRLTVL.

The CDR3, as DNA: TGTGCCAGCAGTTACTCGGCGGGACAGGGTCCTCCTTGGATCGCTGAAGCTTTCTTT. This translates into CASSYSAGQGPPWIAEAFF. The chain links TRBV6-5 to TRBJ1-1, with 9 bases identical to TRBD1. J gave up 6 bases and V 0 bases, and 17 bases lay outside the gene matches. The CDR3 contains 19 residues. In germline, CDR1 is MNHEY, CDR2 SVGAGI.

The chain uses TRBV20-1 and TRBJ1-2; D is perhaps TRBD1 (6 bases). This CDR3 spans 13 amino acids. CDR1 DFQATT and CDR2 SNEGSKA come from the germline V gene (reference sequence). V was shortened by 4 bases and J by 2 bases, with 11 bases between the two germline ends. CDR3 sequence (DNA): TGCAGTGCTACGGACAGTGAGAACTATGGCTACACCTTC. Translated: CSATDSENYGYTF.

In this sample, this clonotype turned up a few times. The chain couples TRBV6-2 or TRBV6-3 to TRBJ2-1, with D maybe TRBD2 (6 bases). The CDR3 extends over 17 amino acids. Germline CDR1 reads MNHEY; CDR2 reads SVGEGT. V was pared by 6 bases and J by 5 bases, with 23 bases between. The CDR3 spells CASSPLWGTGRHNEQFF. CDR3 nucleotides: TGTGCCAGCAGCCCCCTCTGGGGGACGGGGAGGCACAATGAGCAGTTCTTC.

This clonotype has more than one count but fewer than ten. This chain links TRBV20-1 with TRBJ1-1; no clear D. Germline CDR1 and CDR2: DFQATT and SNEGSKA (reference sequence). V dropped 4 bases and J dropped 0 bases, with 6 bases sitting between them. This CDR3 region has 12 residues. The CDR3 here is CSAMSLNTEAFF. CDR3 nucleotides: TGCAGTGCTATGTCACTGAACACTGAAGCTTTCTTT.

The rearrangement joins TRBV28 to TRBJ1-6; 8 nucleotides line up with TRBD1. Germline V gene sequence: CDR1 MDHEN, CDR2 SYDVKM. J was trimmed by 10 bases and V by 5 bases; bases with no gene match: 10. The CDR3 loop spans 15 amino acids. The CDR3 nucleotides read TGTGCCAGCAGTCCCAGACAGGGGAGAGGATCACCCCTCCACTTT. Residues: CASSPRQGRGSPLHF.

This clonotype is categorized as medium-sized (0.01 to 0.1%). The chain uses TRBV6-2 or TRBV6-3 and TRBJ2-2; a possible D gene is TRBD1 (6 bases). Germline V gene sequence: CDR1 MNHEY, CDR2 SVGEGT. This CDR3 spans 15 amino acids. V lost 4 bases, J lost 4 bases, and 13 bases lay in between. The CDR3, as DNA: TGTGCCAGCAGTTCCCCAGGGGCGTTCACCGGGGAGCTGTTTTTT. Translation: CASSSPGAFTGELFF.

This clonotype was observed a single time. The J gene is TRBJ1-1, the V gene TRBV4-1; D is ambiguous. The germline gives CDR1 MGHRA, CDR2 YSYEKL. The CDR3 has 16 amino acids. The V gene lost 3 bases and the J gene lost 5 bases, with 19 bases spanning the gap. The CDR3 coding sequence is TGCGCCAGCAGCCAGACGATGAATACGCGAAGAACTGAAGCTTTCTTT. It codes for CASSQTMNTRRTEAFF.